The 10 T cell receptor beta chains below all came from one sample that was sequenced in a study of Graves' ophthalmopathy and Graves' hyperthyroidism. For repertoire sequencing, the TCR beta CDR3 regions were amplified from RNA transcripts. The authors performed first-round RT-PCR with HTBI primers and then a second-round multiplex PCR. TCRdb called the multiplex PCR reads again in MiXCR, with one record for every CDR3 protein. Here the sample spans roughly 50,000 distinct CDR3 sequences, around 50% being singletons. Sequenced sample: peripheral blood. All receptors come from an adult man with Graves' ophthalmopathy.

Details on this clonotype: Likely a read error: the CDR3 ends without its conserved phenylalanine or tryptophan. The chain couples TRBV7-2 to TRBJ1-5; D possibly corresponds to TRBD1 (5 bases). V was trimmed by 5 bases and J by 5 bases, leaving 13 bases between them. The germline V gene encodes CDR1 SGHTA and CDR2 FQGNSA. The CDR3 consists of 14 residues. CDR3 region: CASSAQGGDQPQHL. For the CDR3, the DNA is TGTGCCAGCAGCGCCCAGGGTGGGGATCAGCCCCAGCATCTT.

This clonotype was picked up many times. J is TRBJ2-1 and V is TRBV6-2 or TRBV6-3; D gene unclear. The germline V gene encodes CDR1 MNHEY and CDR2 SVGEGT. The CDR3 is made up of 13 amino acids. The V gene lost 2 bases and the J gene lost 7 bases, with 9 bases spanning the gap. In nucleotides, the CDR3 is TGTGCCAGCAGTTACACCGAAGCGAATGAGCAGTTCTTC. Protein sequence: CASSYTEANEQFF.

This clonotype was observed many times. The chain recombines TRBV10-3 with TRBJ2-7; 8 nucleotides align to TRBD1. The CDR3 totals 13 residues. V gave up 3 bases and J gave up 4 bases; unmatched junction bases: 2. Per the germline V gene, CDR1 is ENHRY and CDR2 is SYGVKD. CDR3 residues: CAISERQGYEQYF. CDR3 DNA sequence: TGTGCCATCAGTGAACGACAGGGGTACGAGCAGTACTTC.

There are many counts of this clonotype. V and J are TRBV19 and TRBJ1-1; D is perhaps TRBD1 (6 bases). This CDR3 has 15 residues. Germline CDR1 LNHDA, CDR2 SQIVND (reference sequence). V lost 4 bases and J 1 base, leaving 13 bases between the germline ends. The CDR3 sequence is CASSTEGGRNTEAFF. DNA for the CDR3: TGTGCCAGTAGTACCGAGGGGGGGCGGAACACTGAAGCTTTCTTT.

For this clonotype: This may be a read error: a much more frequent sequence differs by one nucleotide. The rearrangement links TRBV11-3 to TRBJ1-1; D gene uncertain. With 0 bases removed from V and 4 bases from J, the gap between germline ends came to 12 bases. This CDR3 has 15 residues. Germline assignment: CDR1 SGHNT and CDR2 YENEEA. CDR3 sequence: CASSLEWQSATEAFF. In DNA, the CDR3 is TGTGCCAGCAGCTTAGAATGGCAGAGTGCCACTGAAGCTTTCTTT. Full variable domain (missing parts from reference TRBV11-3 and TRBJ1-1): EAGVVQSPRYKIIEKKQPVAFWCNPISGHNTLYWYLQNLGQGPELLIRYENEEAVDDSQLPKDRFSAERLKGVDSTLKIQPAELGDSAVYLCASSLEWQSATEAFFGQGTRLTVV.

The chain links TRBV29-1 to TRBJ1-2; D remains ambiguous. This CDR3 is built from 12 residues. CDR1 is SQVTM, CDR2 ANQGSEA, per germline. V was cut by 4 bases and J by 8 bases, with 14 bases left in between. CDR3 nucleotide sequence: TGCAGCGTTGGCCACCCCACCCGGGGCTACACCTTC. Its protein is CSVGHPTRGYTF.

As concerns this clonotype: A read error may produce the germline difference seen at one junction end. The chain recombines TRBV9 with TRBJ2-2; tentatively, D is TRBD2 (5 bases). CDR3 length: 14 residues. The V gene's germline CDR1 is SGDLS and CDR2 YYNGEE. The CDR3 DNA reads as TGTGCCAGCAGCGTAGGGAGTAATACCGGGAAGCTGTTTTTT. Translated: CASSVGSNTGKLFF.

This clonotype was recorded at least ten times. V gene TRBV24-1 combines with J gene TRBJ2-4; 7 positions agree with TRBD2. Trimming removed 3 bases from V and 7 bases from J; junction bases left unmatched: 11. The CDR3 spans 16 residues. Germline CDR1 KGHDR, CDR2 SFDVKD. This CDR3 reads CATSDPKAGVGNIQYF. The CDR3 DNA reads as TGTGCCACCAGTGATCCCAAGGCGGGAGTAGGGAACATTCAGTACTTC.

This CDR3 reads CATSLRGVNSPLHF. CDR3 bases: TGTGCCACCAGCCTCAGGGGGGTGAATTCACCCCTCCACTTT. The rearrangement links TRBV15 to TRBJ1-6; 7 bases align to TRBD1. Germline assignment: CDR1 LNHNV and CDR2 YYDKDF (reference sequence). V was clipped by 5 bases and J by 7 bases; unmatched bases: 5. CDR3 length equals 14 residues.

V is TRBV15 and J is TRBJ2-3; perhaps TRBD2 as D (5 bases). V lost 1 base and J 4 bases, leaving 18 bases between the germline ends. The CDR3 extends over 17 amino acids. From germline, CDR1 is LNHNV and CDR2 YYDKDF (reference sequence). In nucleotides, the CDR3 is TGTGCCACCAGCAGAGGTGCGGGCGGAGGTTTCGCAGATACGCAGTATTTT. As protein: CATSRGAGGGFADTQYF.